Following are 20 T cell receptor beta chains from one sample sequenced in a study of cytomegalovirus exposure and HLA in healthy donors. The study ran its PCR with 60 Vbeta and 13 Jbeta primers. Sequenced by immunoSEQ multiplex PCR; TCRdb stores in-frame clones only, minus some. The sample shows 100,000 or so clones, around 80% of them seen only once. The source material was PBMCs. The receptor set was obtained from a man younger than 35 in good health and CMV-seronegative.

This chain uses TRBV27 with TRBJ2-1, with 14 bases matching TRBD2. Germline assignment: CDR1 MNHEY and CDR2 SMNVEV (reference sequence). The J segment lost 8 bases and the V segment lost 2 bases, leaving 5 bases of the junction unmatched. The CDR3 sequence is 16 residues long. The DNA for the CDR3 is TGTGCCAGCAGTTTACCGGGACTAGCGGGAGCCGATGAGCAGTTCTTC. It yields the protein CASSLPGLAGADEQFF.

The chain combines TRBV6-5 with TRBJ2-7; 9 positions match TRBD1. The CDR3 runs 14 residues. V was clipped by 4 bases and J by 5 bases; unmatched bases: 6. CDR1 and CDR2 from the germline V gene are MNHEY and SVGAGI. The chain's CDR3 is CASSLAGTGNEQYF. CDR3 nucleotides: TGTGCCAGCAGTTTGGCCGGGACAGGGAACGAGCAGTACTTC.

This chain connects TRBV28 to TRBJ2-1; TRBD2 aligns across 10 bases. CDR1 and CDR2 (germline): MDHEN, SYDVKM. The ends lost 1 base at V and 13 bases at J; junction bases unmatched: 10. CDR3 length equals 15 residues. The CDR3 protein is CASSLSSGRADGQFF. In nucleotides, the CDR3 is TGTGCCAGCAGTTTATCCAGCGGGAGGGCCGATGGACAGTTCTTC.

This rearrangement joins TRBV7-7 to TRBJ1-1; maybe TRBD1 (5 bases). Germline-derived CDR1 and CDR2 are SSHAT and FNYEAQ (reference sequence). This CDR3 is 18 amino acids long. Between the trimmed V and J ends, which lost 0 bases and 1 base, there was a span of 18 bases. Here the CDR3 reads CASSLARWTQGENTEAFF. In DNA, the CDR3 is TGTGCCAGCAGCTTAGCACGCTGGACGCAGGGTGAGAACACTGAAGCTTTCTTT. Supplemented by reference TRBV7-7 and TRBJ1-1, the full variable domain reads GAGVSQSPRYKVTKRGQDVTLRCDPISSHATLYWYQQALGQGPEFLTYFNYEAQPDKSGLPSDRFSAERPEGSISTLTIQRTEQRDSAMYRCASSLARWTQGENTEAFFGQGTRLTVV.

J is TRBJ2-5 and V is TRBV28; 7 bases match TRBD2. The last part of the DNA fits TRBJ2-7 better; the J call may be wrong. CDR3 length equals 14 residues. From germline, CDR1 is MDHEN and CDR2 SYDVKM. CDR3: CASSPTLAKYEQYF. The DNA for the CDR3 is TGTGCCAGCAGTCCGACACTAGCGAAGTACGAGCAGTACTTC.

The CDR3 here is CASSVDRGTTVSNTEAFF. As DNA, the CDR3 is TGTGCCAGCAGCGTAGACAGGGGAACCACCGTTTCAAACACTGAAGCTTTCTTT. The rearrangement links TRBV9 to TRBJ1-1; 7 positions agree with TRBD1. The V gene's germline CDR1 is SGDLS and CDR2 YYNGEE. This CDR3 has 18 amino acids. Trimming at V came to 0 bases and at J to 2 bases, leaving 13 bases not matched to a gene. The full variable domain, in which reference TRBV9 and TRBJ1-1 provide the parts outside the CDR3, is DSGVTQTPKHLITATGQRVTLRCSPRSGDLSVYWYQQSLDQGLQFLIQYYNGEERAKGNILERFSAQQFPDLHSELNLSSLELGDSALYFCASSVDRGTTVSNTEAFFGQGTRLTVV.

The chain joins TRBV5-1 to TRBJ2-7; 9 nucleotides line up with TRBD1. Germline V gene data show CDR1 as SGHRS and CDR2 as YFSETQ. The CDR3 runs to 14 residues. The V and J ends lost 0 bases and 4 bases, in that order; junction bases with no gene match: 2. DNA for the CDR3: TGCGCCAGCAGCTTGGCGGGACAGGGTTACGAGCAGTACTTC. It codes for CASSLAGQGYEQYF.

In regard to this clone: One end of the junction does not line up with germline, which may come from a read error. The V gene is TRBV4-3, the J gene TRBJ2-2, with D tentatively TRBD2 (5 bases). This CDR3 is 13 amino acids long. The germline CDR1 and CDR2 sequences are LGHNA and YSLEER. CDR3 nucleotide sequence: TGCGCCAGCATCCTATTTAAACACCGGGGAGCTGTTTTT. Its protein product is CASILFKHRGAVF.

The genes are TRBV5-1 and TRBJ2-3; no clear D. V was trimmed by 3 bases and J by 4 bases, leaving 3 bases between them. This CDR3 spans 11 amino acids. Per the germline V gene, CDR1 is SGHRS and CDR2 is YFSETQ. The CDR3 reads CASSSADTQYF. CDR3 sequence (DNA): TGCGCCAGCAGCTCGGCAGATACGCAGTATTTT.

This chain links TRBV10-3 with TRBJ2-1; 8 positions match TRBD1. The CDR3 length is 16 residues. Unmatched junction bases numbered 11, after V lost 4 bases and J lost 6 bases. Germline CDR1 ENHRY, CDR2 SYGVKD. The chain's CDR3 is CAISGTGQGPLNEQFF. The CDR3 coding sequence is TGTGCCATCAGTGGAACCGGACAGGGTCCCCTCAATGAGCAGTTCTTC.

This clone was counted only a few times. This chain joins TRBV15 and TRBJ2-1; TRBD2 matches at 11 bases. CDR1 and CDR2 from the germline V gene are LNHNV and YYDKDF (reference sequence). This CDR3 has 17 amino acids. With 0 bases clipped from V and 10 bases from J, the junction kept 11 bases outside the gene matches. The CDR3 spells CATSRDVRLAGRWEQFF. The CDR3 DNA reads as TGTGCCACCAGCAGAGATGTAAGACTAGCGGGGAGGTGGGAGCAGTTCTTC.

The chain combines TRBV27 with TRBJ1-6; TRBD1 agrees at 7 bases. The CDR3 runs 14 residues. With 6 bases clipped from V and 7 bases from J, the junction kept 6 bases outside the gene matches. Per germline, CDR1 MNHEY and CDR2 SMNVEV (reference sequence). CDR3 coding DNA: TGTGCCAGCAGATACCGGGACAGAAATTCACCCCTCCACTTT. It codes for CASRYRDRNSPLHF.

The chain employs TRBV6-5 and TRBJ2-7, with D possibly being TRBD2 (5 bases). The CDR3 has 14 residues. Germline V gives CDR1 MNHEY, CDR2 SVGAGI. Trimming stripped 6 bases from V and 4 bases from J, with 16 bases between. The CDR3 region is CASSPSGPFYEQYF. The CDR3 DNA reads TGTGCCAGCAGCCCCAGCGGACCCTTTTACGAGCAGTACTTC.

V is TRBV6-1 and J is TRBJ1-2, with TRBD1 as a possible D gene (6 bases). Germline V CDR1 and CDR2: MNHNS, SASEGT. The CDR3 consists of 13 residues. Trimming took 6 bases from V and 7 from J, leaving 15 bases between them. The CDR3 here is CASRIAGEGGYTF. The DNA of the CDR3 is TGTGCCAGCAGAATCGCAGGGGAGGGTGGCTACACCTTC.

The chain employs TRBV11-2 and TRBJ1-1; maybe TRBD1 (6 bases). From germline, CDR1 is SGHAT and CDR2 FQNNGV. This CDR3 spans 13 amino acids. V was shortened by 5 bases and J by 6 bases, with 13 bases between the two germline ends. CDR3 coding DNA: TGTGCCAGCAGCACCTGGGGGCCCGCTGAAGCTTTCTTT. Translation: CASSTWGPAEAFF.

This clone was counted a single time. This rearrangement joins TRBV5-6 to TRBJ2-1, with 8 bases lining up with TRBD1. Per germline, CDR1 SGHDT and CDR2 YYEEEE. The V segment lost 5 bases and the J segment 10 bases; nucleotides outside the gene matches: 14. This CDR3 has 15 residues. The CDR3 loop reads CASRETGGWAREQFF. For the CDR3, the DNA is TGTGCCAGCAGGGAAACAGGGGGATGGGCAAGGGAGCAGTTCTTC.

The V gene is TRBV7-3, the J gene TRBJ2-1; D might be TRBD2 (6 bases). This CDR3 spans 14 amino acids. V lost 5 bases to trimming and J lost 5 bases, with 13 bases between them. Germline CDR1 is SGHTA and CDR2 is FQGTGA. DNA of the CDR3: TGTGCCAGCAGCCCGGGACTCCCCGACAATGAGCAGTTCTTC. Its translation is CASSPGLPDNEQFF.

CDR3 DNA sequence: TGTGCCAGCAGCTTAGGCCCTAGCGGGAACGAGCAGTACTTC. As protein: CASSLGPSGNEQYF. This chain joins TRBV7-3 and TRBJ2-7; 9 bases are shared with TRBD2. V lost 2 bases to trimming and J lost 5 bases; unmatched junction nucleotides: 4. Germline CDR1 SGHTA, CDR2 FQGTGA. This CDR3 comprises 14 residues. The full variable domain, its missing parts supplied by reference TRBV7-3 and TRBJ2-7, is GAGVSQTPSNKVTEKGKYVELRCDPISGHTALYWYRQSLGQGPEFLIYFQGTGAADDSGLPNDRFFAVRPEGSVSTLKIQRTERGDSAVYLCASSLGPSGNEQYFGPGTRLTVT.

The V gene is TRBV27, the J gene TRBJ1-1; no definite D call. Germline CDR1 reads MNHEY; CDR2 reads SMNVEV (reference sequence). V lost 6 bases and J lost 5, with 19 bases in between. This CDR3 is built from 15 residues. DNA for the CDR3: TGTGCCAGCAGCCCCCTTCACCGGGCGGGGACTGAAGCTTTCTTT. It encodes CASSPLHRAGTEAFF.

There are a few counts of this clone. The chain employs TRBV5-1 and TRBJ1-2; a weak D match, TRBD1 (6 bases). The germline CDR1 and CDR2 sequences are SGHRS and YFSETQ. V was clipped by 4 bases and J by 7 bases, with 14 bases between them. The CDR3 is 13 amino acids. CDR3 loop: CASSEQGYAGYTF. In DNA, the CDR3 is TGCGCCAGCAGCGAACAGGGATATGCTGGCTACACCTTC.